This TCR beta chain was captured in a study of blood T cells in healthy people across ages. Findings and limits, study-wide: Higher diversity, along with more naive CD4+ cells, distinguished long-lived donors from aged donors.

Using a J-beta primer mix together with a sample-barcoded 5' primer, a second PCR was run for roughly 6 to 12 cycles. MiXCR, applied by TCRdb to the 5' RACE reads, yields one record per CDR3 protein. The sample lists about 900,000 distinct CDR3 sequences; around 48% were seen once. Every sample had a minimum of 6 million PBMCs isolated. With each sample, at least 5 micrograms of total RNA were extracted. The table lists this clonotype with a few counts. The antigen is unknown. This TCR was sampled from a man under 40 in good health. Material: blood.

CDR3 loop: CASSLARQGLKSNYGYTF. The DNA for the CDR3 is TGTGCCAGCAGTTTAGCTAGACAGGGATTAAAGTCTAACTATGGCTACACCTTC. V gene TRBV12-3 or TRBV12-4 combines with J gene TRBJ1-2, with 7 bases identical to TRBD1. This CDR3 comprises 18 residues. The ends lost 0 bases at V and 0 bases at J; junction bases unmatched: 10.